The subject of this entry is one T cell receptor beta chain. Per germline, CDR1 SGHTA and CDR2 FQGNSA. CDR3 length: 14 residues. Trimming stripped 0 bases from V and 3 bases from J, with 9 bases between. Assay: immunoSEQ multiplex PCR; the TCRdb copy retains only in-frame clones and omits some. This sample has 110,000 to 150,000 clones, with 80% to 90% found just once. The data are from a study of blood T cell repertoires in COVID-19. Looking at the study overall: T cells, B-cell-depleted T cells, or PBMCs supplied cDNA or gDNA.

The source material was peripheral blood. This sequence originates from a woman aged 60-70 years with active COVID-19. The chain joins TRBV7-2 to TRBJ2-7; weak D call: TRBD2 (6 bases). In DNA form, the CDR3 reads TGTGCCAGCAGCTTAGCGGGAGGAATCTACGAGCAGTACTTC. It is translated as CASSLAGGIYEQYF.